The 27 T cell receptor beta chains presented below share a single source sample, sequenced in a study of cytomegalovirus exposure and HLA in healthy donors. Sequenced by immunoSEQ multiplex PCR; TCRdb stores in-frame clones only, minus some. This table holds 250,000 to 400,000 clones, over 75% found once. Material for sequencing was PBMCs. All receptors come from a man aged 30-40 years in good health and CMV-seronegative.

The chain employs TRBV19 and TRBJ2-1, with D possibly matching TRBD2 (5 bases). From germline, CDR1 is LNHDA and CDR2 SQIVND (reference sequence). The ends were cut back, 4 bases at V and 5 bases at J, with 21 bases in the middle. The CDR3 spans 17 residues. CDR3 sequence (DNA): TGTGCCAGTAGTAGATCGAGTCGGGATTCGGGTAACAATGAGCAGTTCTTC. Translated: CASSRSSRDSGNNEQFF.

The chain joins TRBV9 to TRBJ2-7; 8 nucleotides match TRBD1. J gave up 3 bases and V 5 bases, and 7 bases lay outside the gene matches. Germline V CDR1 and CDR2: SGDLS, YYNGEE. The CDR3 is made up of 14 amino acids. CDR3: CASSAGTGVYEQYF. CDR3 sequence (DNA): TGTGCCAGCAGTGCCGGGACAGGAGTCTACGAGCAGTACTTC. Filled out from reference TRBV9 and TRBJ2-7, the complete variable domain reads DSGVTQTPKHLITATGQRVTLRCSPRSGDLSVYWYQQSLDQGLQFLIQYYNGEERAKGNILERFSAQQFPDLHSELNLSSLELGDSALYFCASSAGTGVYEQYFGPGTRLTVT.

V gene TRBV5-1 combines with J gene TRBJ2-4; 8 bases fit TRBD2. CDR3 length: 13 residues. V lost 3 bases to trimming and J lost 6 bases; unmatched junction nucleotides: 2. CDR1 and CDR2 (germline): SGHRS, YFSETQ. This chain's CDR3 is CASSSGGGNIQYF. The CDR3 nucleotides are TGCGCCAGCAGCTCCGGGGGGGGAAACATTCAGTACTTC.

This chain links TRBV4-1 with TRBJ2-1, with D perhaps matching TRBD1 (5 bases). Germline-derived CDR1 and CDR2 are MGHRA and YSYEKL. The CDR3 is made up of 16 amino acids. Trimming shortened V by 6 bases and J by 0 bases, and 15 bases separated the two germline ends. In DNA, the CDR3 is TGCGCCAGCAGGGAAGACAGTGGGCCCTCCTACAATGAGCAGTTCTTC. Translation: CASREDSGPSYNEQFF.

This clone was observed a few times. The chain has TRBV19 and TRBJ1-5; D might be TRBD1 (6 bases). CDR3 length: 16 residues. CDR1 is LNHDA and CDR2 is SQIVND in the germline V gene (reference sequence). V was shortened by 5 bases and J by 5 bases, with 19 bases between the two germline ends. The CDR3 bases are TGTGCCAGTAGTTCTCGACAGGTGAGTCCCTATCAGCCCCAGCATTTT. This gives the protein CASSSRQVSPYQPQHF.

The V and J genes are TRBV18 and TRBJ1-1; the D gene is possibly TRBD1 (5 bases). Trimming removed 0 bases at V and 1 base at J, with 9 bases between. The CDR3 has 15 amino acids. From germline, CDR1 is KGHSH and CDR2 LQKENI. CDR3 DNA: TGTGCCAGCTCACCACCGCGGGGCCCGAACACTGAAGCTTTCTTT. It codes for CASSPPRGPNTEAFF.

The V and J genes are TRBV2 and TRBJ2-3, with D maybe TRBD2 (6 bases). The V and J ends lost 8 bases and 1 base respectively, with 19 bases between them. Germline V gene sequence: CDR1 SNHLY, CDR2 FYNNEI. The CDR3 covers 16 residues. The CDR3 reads CASSSGVGGGTDTQYF. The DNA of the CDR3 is TGTGCCAGCTCCTCGGGGGTGGGGGGTGGCACAGATACGCAGTATTTT. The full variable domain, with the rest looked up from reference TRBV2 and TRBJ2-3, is EPEVTQTPSHQVTQMGQEVILRCVPISNHLYFYWYRQILGQKVEFLVSFYNNEISEKSEIFDDQFSVERPDGSNFTLKIRSTKLEDSAMYFCASSSGVGGGTDTQYFGPGTRLTVL.

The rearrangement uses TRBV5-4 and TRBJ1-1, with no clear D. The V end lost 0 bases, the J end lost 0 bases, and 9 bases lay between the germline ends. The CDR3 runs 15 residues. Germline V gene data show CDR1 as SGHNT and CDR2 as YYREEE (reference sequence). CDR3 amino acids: CASSLGGSLNTEAFF. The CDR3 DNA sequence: TGTGCCAGCAGCTTGGGAGGGTCGCTGAACACTGAAGCTTTCTTT.

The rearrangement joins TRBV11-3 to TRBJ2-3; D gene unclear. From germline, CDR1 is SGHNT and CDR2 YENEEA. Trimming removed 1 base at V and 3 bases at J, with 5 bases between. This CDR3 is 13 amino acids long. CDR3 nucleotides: TGTGCCAGCAGCTTAGTGTCTACAGATACGCAGTATTTT. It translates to CASSLVSTDTQYF. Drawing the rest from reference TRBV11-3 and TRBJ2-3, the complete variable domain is EAGVVQSPRYKIIEKKQPVAFWCNPISGHNTLYWYLQNLGQGPELLIRYENEEAVDDSQLPKDRFSAERLKGVDSTLKIQPAELGDSAVYLCASSLVSTDTQYFGPGTRLTVL.

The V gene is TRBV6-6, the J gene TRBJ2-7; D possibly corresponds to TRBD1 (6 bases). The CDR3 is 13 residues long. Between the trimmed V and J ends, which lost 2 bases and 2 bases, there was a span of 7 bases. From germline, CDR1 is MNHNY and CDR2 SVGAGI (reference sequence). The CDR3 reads CASSYDRTYEQYF. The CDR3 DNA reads TGTGCCAGCAGTTACGACAGGACCTACGAGCAGTACTTC.

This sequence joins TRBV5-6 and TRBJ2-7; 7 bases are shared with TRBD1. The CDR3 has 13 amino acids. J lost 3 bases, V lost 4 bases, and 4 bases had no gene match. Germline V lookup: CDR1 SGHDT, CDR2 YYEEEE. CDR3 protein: CASSPGTVYEQYF. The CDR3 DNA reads TGTGCCAGCAGCCCAGGGACAGTCTACGAGCAGTACTTC.

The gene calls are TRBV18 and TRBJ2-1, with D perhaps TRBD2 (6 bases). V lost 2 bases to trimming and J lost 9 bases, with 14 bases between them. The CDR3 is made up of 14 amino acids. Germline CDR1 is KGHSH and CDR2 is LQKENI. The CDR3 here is CASSPSSVRGEQFF. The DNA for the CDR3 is TGTGCCAGCTCACCAAGTAGTGTGCGGGGTGAGCAGTTCTTC.

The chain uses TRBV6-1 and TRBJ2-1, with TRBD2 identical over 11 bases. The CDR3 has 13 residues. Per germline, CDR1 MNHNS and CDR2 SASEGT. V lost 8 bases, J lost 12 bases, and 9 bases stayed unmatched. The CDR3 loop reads CASGLTSGGMQFF. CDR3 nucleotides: TGTGCCAGCGGATTAACTAGCGGGGGAATGCAGTTCTTC.

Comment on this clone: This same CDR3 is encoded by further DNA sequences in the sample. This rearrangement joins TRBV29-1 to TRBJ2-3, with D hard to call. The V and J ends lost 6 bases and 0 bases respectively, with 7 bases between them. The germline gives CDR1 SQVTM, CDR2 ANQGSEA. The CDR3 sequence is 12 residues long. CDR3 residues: CSVKTSTDTQYF. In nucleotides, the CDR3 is TGCAGCGTGAAGACAAGCACAGATACGCAGTATTTT.

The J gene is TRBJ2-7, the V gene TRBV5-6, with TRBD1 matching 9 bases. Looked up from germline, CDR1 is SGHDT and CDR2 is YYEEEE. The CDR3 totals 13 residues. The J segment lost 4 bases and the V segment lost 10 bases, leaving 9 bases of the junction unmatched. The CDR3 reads CASETGGRYEQYF. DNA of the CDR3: TGTGCCTCTGAGACAGGGGGGAGGTACGAGCAGTACTTC.

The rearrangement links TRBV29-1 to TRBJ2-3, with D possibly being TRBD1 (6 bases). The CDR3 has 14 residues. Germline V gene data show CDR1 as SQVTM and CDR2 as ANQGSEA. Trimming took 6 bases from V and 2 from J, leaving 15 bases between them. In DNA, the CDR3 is TGCAGCGTAACCAGGGGAAGCAACACAGATACGCAGTATTTT. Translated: CSVTRGSNTDTQYF.

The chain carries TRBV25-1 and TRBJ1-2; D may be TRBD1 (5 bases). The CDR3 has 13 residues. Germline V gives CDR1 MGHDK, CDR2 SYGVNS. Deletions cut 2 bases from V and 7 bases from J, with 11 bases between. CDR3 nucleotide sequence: TGTGCCAGCAGTGAAAGGGGTTCTGGTGGCTACACCTTC. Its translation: CASSERGSGGYTF.

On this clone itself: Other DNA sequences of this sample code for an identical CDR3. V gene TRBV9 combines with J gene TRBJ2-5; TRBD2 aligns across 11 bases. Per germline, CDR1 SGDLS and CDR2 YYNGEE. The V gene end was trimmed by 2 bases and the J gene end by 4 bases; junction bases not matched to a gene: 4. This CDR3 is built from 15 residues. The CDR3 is CASSVSGGAGETQYF. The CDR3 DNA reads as TGTGCCAGCAGCGTTAGCGGGGGGGCAGGAGAGACCCAGTACTTC.

This chain's CDR3 is CASSPPQGQNHYNEQFF. The CDR3 nucleotides read TGTGCCAGCTCACCACCGCAGGGCCAAAACCACTACAATGAGCAGTTCTTC. J is TRBJ2-1 and V is TRBV18; the D gene is possibly TRBD1 (5 bases). Germline V CDR1 and CDR2: KGHSH, LQKENI. The CDR3 is 17 amino acids. V was shortened by 0 bases and J by 3 bases, with 15 bases between the two germline ends.

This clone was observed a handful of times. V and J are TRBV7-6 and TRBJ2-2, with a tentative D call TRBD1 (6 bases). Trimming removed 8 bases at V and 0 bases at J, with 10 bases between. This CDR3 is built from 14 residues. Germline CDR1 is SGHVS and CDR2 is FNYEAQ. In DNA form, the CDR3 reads TGTGCCAGCGAGGGACACTCGAACACCGGGGAGCTGTTTTTT. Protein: CASEGHSNTGELFF.

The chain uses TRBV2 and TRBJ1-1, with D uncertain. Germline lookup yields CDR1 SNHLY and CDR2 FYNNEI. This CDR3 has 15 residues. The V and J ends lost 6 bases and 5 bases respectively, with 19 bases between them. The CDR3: CASSADVVRSTEAFF. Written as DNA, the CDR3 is TGTGCCAGCAGCGCCGATGTGGTTCGGTCAACTGAAGCTTTCTTT.

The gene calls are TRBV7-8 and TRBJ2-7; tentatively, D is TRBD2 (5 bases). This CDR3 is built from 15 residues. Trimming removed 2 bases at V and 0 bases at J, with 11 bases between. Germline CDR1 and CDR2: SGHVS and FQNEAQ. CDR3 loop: CASSLNPGNSYEQYF. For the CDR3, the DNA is TGTGCCAGCAGCTTAAATCCGGGAAACTCCTACGAGCAGTACTTC. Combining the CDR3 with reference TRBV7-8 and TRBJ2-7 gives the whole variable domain GAGVSQSPRYKVAKRGQDVALRCDPISGHVSLFWYQQALGQGPEFLTYFQNEAQLDKSGLPSDRFFAERPEGSVSTLKIQRTQQEDSAVYLCASSLNPGNSYEQYFGPGTRLTVT.

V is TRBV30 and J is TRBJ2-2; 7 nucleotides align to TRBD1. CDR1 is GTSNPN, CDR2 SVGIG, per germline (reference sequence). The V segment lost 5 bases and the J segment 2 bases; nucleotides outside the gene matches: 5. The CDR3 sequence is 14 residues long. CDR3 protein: CAWPGQVNTGELFF. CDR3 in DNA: TGTGCCTGGCCTGGACAGGTTAACACCGGGGAGCTGTTTTTT.

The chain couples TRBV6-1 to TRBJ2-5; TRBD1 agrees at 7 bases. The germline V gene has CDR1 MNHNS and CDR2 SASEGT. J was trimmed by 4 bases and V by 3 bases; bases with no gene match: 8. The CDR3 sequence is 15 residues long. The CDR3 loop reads CASSDNRGVIETQYF. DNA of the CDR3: TGTGCCAGCAGTGACAACAGGGGTGTCATAGAGACCCAGTACTTC.

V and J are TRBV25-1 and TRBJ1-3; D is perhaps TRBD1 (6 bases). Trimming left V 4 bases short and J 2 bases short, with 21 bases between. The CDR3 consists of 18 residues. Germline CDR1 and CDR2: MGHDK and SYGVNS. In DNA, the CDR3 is TGTGCCAGCAGTGCCCGTGGCGGAACCAGGGGCACTGGAAACACCATATATTTT. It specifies CASSARGGTRGTGNTIYF.

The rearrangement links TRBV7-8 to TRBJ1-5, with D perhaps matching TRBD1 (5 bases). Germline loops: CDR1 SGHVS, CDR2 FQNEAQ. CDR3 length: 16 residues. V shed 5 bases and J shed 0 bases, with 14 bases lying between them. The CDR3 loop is CASSLVRGVSNQPQHF. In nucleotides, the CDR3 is TGTGCCAGCAGCCTCGTACGGGGGGTTAGCAATCAGCCCCAGCATTTT.

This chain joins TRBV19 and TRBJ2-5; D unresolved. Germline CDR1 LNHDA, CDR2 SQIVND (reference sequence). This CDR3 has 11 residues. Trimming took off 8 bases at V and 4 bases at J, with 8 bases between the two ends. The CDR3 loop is CASDGGETQYF. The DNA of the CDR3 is TGTGCCAGTGATGGCGGAGAGACCCAGTACTTC.